This T cell receptor (beta chain) stems from a study of cytomegalovirus exposure and HLA in healthy donors (dated by TCRdb to the late 2010s). Describing the broader study: An earlier analysis of some 550 of the donors reported 250 to 300 Gb of sequence data and some 120 million unique TCR beta sequences from 190 million or so T cells. An early release covering some 640 HLA-typed donors comprised 250 to 350 gigabases of sequencing data and 85 million or so unique TCR sequences. Of the approximately 370 genotyped donors, over 80% were placed in the genetic ancestry cluster associated with self-reported Caucasian donors. The study aimed to test whether cataloging public T cell receptors could reveal signatures of past pathogen exposure. The study profiled the T cell repertoires of hundreds of subjects by immunosequencing and related them to cytomegalovirus serostatus. Along with the roughly 670-subject first cohort, a separate validation cohort of over a hundred different subjects was used. To predict cytomegalovirus infection status, the study combined high-throughput TCR immunosequencing, statistical association of individual TCRs with disease status, and machine learning. A later analysis re-analyzed previously published TCR beta repertoires from 660 or so donors and added high-resolution HLA genotyping to study TCR occurrence patterns. In the later analysis, no new phenotypic data were used to find candidate immune exposures; instead, reliance was placed on TCR beta sequences and their occurrence across donors. To decide whether each TCR beta V gene segment behaved as functional or pseudogenic, an earlier analysis of over 500 of the donors relied on high-throughput TCR beta sequencing. Donor age, sex, ethnicity and CMV serostatus were compiled alongside the repertoire data. Genome-wide SNP genotypes for about 55% of the roughly 670 donors were used in a later genetic analysis, which treated that subset as a discovery cohort. Every repertoire in the discovery cohort had been generated on one and the same sequencing platform. HLA typing included class I and class II loci at four-digit resolution. The number of donors typed differed by locus, with about 629-640 for A, B, C, DRB1 and DQB1, 522 for DQA1, 600 to 610 for DPA1, and about 450 for DPB1. About five DR-DQ haplotypes were treated as single units for association and clustering because of strong linkage in the cohort. Among some 400 genotyped donors of the cohort, an average of around 240,000 unique TCR beta nucleotide sequences were sequenced per donor, roughly 20% of them non-productive. Paper-wide results and their limitations: Across donors, most TCR sequences were observed very rarely, whereas some public TCRs were present in many individuals. According to the authors, the approach could potentially be generalized to other disease states and immunological phenotypes. A cluster of highly shared sequence variants was judged likely to be a technical artifact of the sequencing pipeline. In a later analysis, HLA-associated TCR beta chains showed more clonal expansion and lower generation probabilities than non-associated chains that were equally common. In a later analysis, 16,951 TCR beta sequences were associated with specific HLA alleles at a false discovery rate of 0.05. Strong co-occurrence of HLA alleles, especially DR and DQ, made assigning TCR associations to individual alleles difficult. In a later analysis, most CMV-associated TCR beta chains were found to appear HLA-restricted, with HLA associations seemingly driven largely by CMV exposure. HLA typing was unavailable for some donors at each locus, so association tests used only the typed subset. Correlated functional status among segregating V segments might be attributable to linkage disequilibrium, but an unknown experimental factor could not be ruled out. A further reported finding was that TCR beta sequences accurately predicted the HLA-A and HLA-B alleles for most subjects in the first cohort. Some IMGT-functional V segments, including TRBV6-2 and TRBV6-3, could not be told apart with the 87-base-pair reads, so those segments were excluded. In a later analysis, TCR association rates were found to vary across HLA loci, with the most associated TCRs seen for DRB1 alleles and the fewest for HLA-C alleles. A few of the identified cytomegalovirus-associated TCR beta chains were confirmed in vitro to be specific for cytomegalovirus antigens. The only immune exposure information available for the cohort was CMV serostatus. Sequencing depth was assumed to be roughly uniform across donors in the presence/absence analyses, though that assumption may not hold. A later genetic analysis associated a missense DCLRE1C variant with V-gene and J-gene trimming of TCR beta chains, and an independent cohort replicated the association. According to a later analysis, parvovirus B19, influenza, CMV and Epstein-Barr virus appeared linked to several top co-occurrence clusters. Compared with the approximately 700-donor mean, donors in an Asian-associated ancestry cluster had fewer N-insertions in productive TCRs, according to a later genetic analysis. The classifier was reported to diagnose cytomegalovirus status with high specificity and sensitivity in both the original cohort and the validation cohort. In an earlier analysis of more than 450 of the donors, most TCR beta V segments were observed in productive rearrangements about 90% or about 30% of the time, broadly matching IMGT annotations. The study gave a list of some 150 TCR beta chains associated with cytomegalovirus. Because counts were too low, seventeen rarely observed V segments, including chromosome 9 orphons, were left out of the earlier analysis of about 620 of the donors. Only TCR beta chains were sequenced in this cohort, and the absence of alpha or paired-chain data limited detectable features.

The receptor library was made with the immunoSEQ multiplex PCR assay. The multiplex PCR relied on a mix of 60 forward primers for TCR Vbeta segments and 13 reverse primers for TCR Jbeta segments. A multiplex PCR assay on genomic DNA amplified the CDR3 region of rearranged TCR beta genes. On the Illumina HiSeq System, the amplified TCR beta libraries were sequenced as 87-base-pair reads. Under the source paper's analysis protocol: A later analysis tallied roughly 78 million unique TCR beta chains across the approximately 670 repertoires, and about 10 million of those chains were shared by two or more donors. A nearest-neighbor algorithm error-corrected the raw reads and collapsed the reads into unique sequences, merging closely related sequences to remove PCR and sequencing errors. To assign V, D and J gene segments, CDR3 sequences were aligned to IMGT reference sequences. Each retained sequence needed at least a six-nucleotide match to both a V gene segment and a J gene segment. Rearrangements were classified as productive when the CDR3 lacked stop codons and remained in frame with V and J, and all other rearrangements were classified as non-productive. CDR3 was defined by IMGT convention, running from the second conserved V-encoded cysteine to the conserved J-encoded phenylalanine. The earlier analysis of about 590 of the donors excluded sequences that lacked an unambiguous match to a single V gene segment. In an earlier analysis of 500 to 750 of the donors, V segments were called functional above 56.7% productive rearrangements and were called segregating when the between-donor standard deviation exceeded 5%. A statistical classification framework was developed to diagnose cytomegalovirus status using the catalog of TCR beta chain sequences. In a later analysis, TCR nucleotide sequences were compared against IMGT/GENE-DB human TR gene sequences so that V and J genes could be assigned. The TCRdist pipeline was used in a later analysis to assign CDR3 sequences and most-parsimonious VDJ recombination scenarios. A later analysis defined each TCR beta chain by its CDR3 amino acid sequence plus V-gene family, and excluded reads lacking a unique V-gene family. To address suspected cross-contamination and a sequencing artifact, a later analysis removed 592 highly shared, low-generation-probability nucleotide sequences. In a later analysis, a clonal expansion index was calculated for each public chain from normalized within-repertoire ranks of inferred template counts. A later analysis computed generation probabilities with a VDJ recombination model fitted to out-of-frame rearrangements, and checked the results against IGoR. In a later analysis, TCR-TCR, TCR-HLA and TCR-CMV co-occurrence was scored with hypergeometric tests, and a repertoire-size bias correction was applied to TCR pairs. A later analysis estimated false discovery rates by permuting HLA or CMV assignments 20 times. In a later analysis, co-occurring TCRs were grouped using DBSCAN, with TCRdist sequence similarity added in when clustering inside HLA-allele-positive subsets. For co-occurrence clustering, repertoires with fewer than 30,000 or more than 120,000 public chains were excluded, along with a handful of repertoires with anomalous nucleotide sharing. TCRdb's version of the immuneACCESS table is confined to in-frame rearrangements and falls short of the full clone set. An unresolved V gene accounts for under half of the shortfall where checked; the remainder is of unknown origin. The DNA was the basis for D and trimming; V, J and clone size are from that table. The sample data list about 110,000 clones, and about 76% of these were observed just once. Over 7.5% of the sample lies in the top ten.

Clipping removes 5 bases from V and 3 bases from J, with 9 as the unmatched junction base count. There are 16 amino acids in the CDR3, from cysteine to phenylalanine inclusive. Only the CDR3 DNA is retained, 48 bases long and in frame from the first base. Looking up the germline V gene yields CDR1 MNHGY and CDR2 SVAAGI. To note about this clone: The antigen it recognizes is unknown. No much larger clone is present one base from it, and per-base qualities are unavailable.

The cohort consisted of hundreds of healthy bone marrow donors. All cohort members were sampled while nominally healthy, although unrecorded immune exposures were likely present. The donor tested CMV seronegative, placing the donor among the 350 or so seronegative members of the cohort. Every donor gave a peripheral blood sample, and the peripheral blood mononuclear cells from that sample were used for TCR beta sequencing. Genomic DNA extraction from the blood cell samples was performed with the Qiagen DNeasy Blood Extraction Kit. The TCR comes from a man between 35 and 55 years old in good health and CMV-seronegative. What was sequenced was PBMCs. The sequence joins TRBV6-9 to TRBJ1-5, and TRBD1 matches 8 of the central bases. The CDR3 region has the sequence CASSDCRDRFNQPQHF. The DNA is TGTGCCAGCAGTGATTGCCGGGACAGGTTCAATCAGCCCCAGCATTTT.